This entry concerns a single TCR beta chain. The germline V gene has CDR1 SGHVS and CDR2 FQNEAQ. This CDR3 has 16 amino acids. Trimming took 4 bases from V and 4 from J; bases not matched to a gene: 13. The data are from a study of blood T cell repertoires in COVID-19. Across the whole study: Donors in the United States, Italy and Spain gave samples during acute or convalescent COVID-19. Sample material is recorded as cDNA or gDNA derived from T cells, B-cell-depleted T cells, or PBMCs.

In the source study's methods: Amplification of reference gene primers was used by the study to estimate nucleated cell counts. Sequencing was performed with immunoSEQ multiplex PCR; in TCRdb, only in-frame clones are kept and a portion is missing. V, J and clone size derive from that table, while D and trimming were established from the DNA sequence. The table records about 25,000 clones, around 87% of them present only once. The sequenced sample consisted of peripheral blood. This sequence was found in a man over 45 with active COVID-19. The V gene is TRBV7-8, the J gene TRBJ2-7; 7 bases map to TRBD2. CDR3 DNA sequence: TGTGCCAGCAGCTCGAGTCGATCGGGGGGTCTGTACGAGCAGTACTTC. Translating gives CASSSSRSGGLYEQYF.